The T cell receptor (beta chain) described here comes from a study of tumor-infiltrating lymphocytes in oesophageal squamous cell carcinoma (dated by TCRdb to the mid-2010s). Receptor amplification or capture employed PCR. These reads were obtained on an Illumina HiSeq 2000. TCRdb passed the public sequencing reads through fastp at Q25 and MiXCR, retaining productive beta sequences. Every distinct CDR3 protein forms one entry, paired with its most common genes and DNA. For this sample there are approximately 12,000 distinct CDR3 sequences; less than 65% appear just once. The ten largest clones add up to around 26% of the sample. The CDR3 holds 16 amino acids from the cysteine to the phenylalanine. Of the read, only the CDR3 DNA is kept; its 48 bases are in frame from base 1. Reading the germline V gene gives CDR1 KGHSH and CDR2 LQKENI. Unmatched junction bases come to 8, with V trimmed by 8 bases and J by 0 bases.

This clonotype occurred a few times. Its antigen remains unidentified. No qualities accompany the bases; no much larger clone lies one base away. This TCR was sampled from a male donor with esophageal squamous cell carcinoma. The sequencing sample was made of esophageal tumor tissue. The rearranged chain carries TRBV18 and TRBJ1-1, and 11 junctional nucleotides match TRBD1. The DNA sequence is TGTGCCAGCACCGGGGACAGGGGGGTTTTGAACACTGAAGCTTTCTTT. The encoded protein is CASTGDRGVLNTEAFF.